The 15 T cell receptor beta chains presented below share a single source sample, sequenced in a study of blood T cell repertoires in COVID-19. Here immunoSEQ multiplex PCR was the method, and the copy in TCRdb shows in-frame clones only, minus some. The sample contains roughly 54,000 clones, about 86% of which appear only once. The specimen was peripheral blood. The receptors originated from a woman aged 60 to 75 with COVID-19, enrolled during active disease.

The chain couples TRBV11-3 to TRBJ2-3, with 10 bases fitting TRBD2. Germline trimming cut 5 bases from V and 7 bases from J; bases unmatched to any gene: 12. This CDR3 comprises 16 residues. In germline, CDR1 is SGHNT, CDR2 YENEEA. The CDR3 reads CASSPRRAGGSNTQYF. In DNA, the CDR3 is TGTGCCAGCAGCCCCCGACGAGCGGGAGGGTCTAATACGCAGTATTTT.

The rearrangement links TRBV18 to TRBJ2-7, with D uncertain. The CDR3 runs 13 residues. Per germline, CDR1 KGHSH and CDR2 LQKENI. V lost 2 bases, J lost 1 base, and 6 bases lay in between. CDR3 sequence: CASSPGRSYEQYF. CDR3 DNA: TGTGCCAGCTCACCAGGCCGTTCCTACGAGCAGTACTTC. Full variable domain (outside the CDR3, taken from reference TRBV18 and TRBJ2-7): NAGVMQNPRHLVRRRGQEARLRCSPMKGHSHVYWYRQLPEEGLKFMVYLQKENIIDESGMPKERFSAEFPKEGPSILRIQQVVRGDSAAYFCASSPGRSYEQYFGPGTRLTVT.

The rearrangement joins TRBV27 to TRBJ2-7, with D possibly matching TRBD1 (6 bases). Germline values: CDR1 MNHEY, CDR2 SMNVEV (reference sequence). V lost 6 bases, J lost 7 bases, and 19 bases lay in between. This CDR3 contains 14 residues. The CDR3 loop reads CASSPGQPMGEQYF. The CDR3 coding sequence is TGTGCCAGCAGCCCCGGACAGCCGATGGGGGAGCAGTACTTC.

As to this clone: The junction and the germline gene differ at one end; a read error may be behind it. This sequence joins TRBV7-7 and TRBJ2-5; weak D call: TRBD2 (6 bases). Germline lookup yields CDR1 SSHAT and CDR2 FNYEAQ (reference sequence). The CDR3 contains 15 residues. Written as DNA, the CDR3 is TGTGCTAGCAGCTTAACGGGAGTTGGTGGAGAGACCCAGTACTTC. This encodes CASSLTGVGGETQYF.

The rearrangement joins TRBV7-3 to TRBJ1-1, with D uncertain. V was trimmed by 0 bases and J by 2 bases, leaving 4 bases between them. The CDR3 consists of 13 residues. Germline CDR1 and CDR2: SGHTA and FQGTGA. CDR3 in DNA: TGTGCCAGCAGCTTAACGCGTAACACTGAAGCTTTCTTT. Translation: CASSLTRNTEAFF.

The V call is TRBV14, the J call TRBJ2-3; TRBD2 is a possible D gene (5 bases). V lost 2 bases and J lost 4, with 19 bases in between. CDR1 is SGHDN and CDR2 is FVKESK in the germline V gene. CDR3 length: 17 residues. CDR3 sequence reads: CASSQTRAGFQADTQYF. CDR3 DNA: TGTGCCAGCAGCCAAACCCGGGCGGGTTTTCAGGCAGATACGCAGTATTTT.

Here the CDR3 reads CASSQQTSGSTYNEQFF. CDR3 nucleotide sequence: TGCGCCAGCAGCCAACAAACTAGCGGGAGCACCTACAATGAGCAGTTCTTC. V usage is TRBV4-1 and J usage is TRBJ2-1; 11 bases align to TRBD2. The CDR3 loop spans 17 amino acids. The junction had 5 bases not matched to a gene; V was cut back by 2 bases and J by 2 bases. Germline CDR1 is MGHRA and CDR2 is YSYEKL.

The chain couples TRBV7-8 to TRBJ2-7; tentatively, D is TRBD1 (6 bases). With 4 bases removed from V and 2 bases from J, the gap between germline ends came to 9 bases. Germline V gene sequence: CDR1 SGHVS, CDR2 FQNEAQ. CDR3 size: 13 residues. The CDR3 DNA reads TGTGCCAGCAGCTATGACAGGACCTACGAGCAGTACTTC. This sequence encodes CASSYDRTYEQYF.

The chain joins TRBV18 to TRBJ1-6, with 7 nucleotides matching TRBD1. CDR3 length: 17 residues. Trimming at V came to 1 base and at J to 10 bases, leaving 13 bases not matched to a gene. The germline CDR1 and CDR2 sequences are KGHSH and LQKENI. This chain's CDR3 is CASSPLSAGTAGSPLHF. In DNA, the CDR3 is TGTGCCAGCTCACCACTTTCGGCCGGGACAGCAGGCTCACCCCTCCACTTT.

The CDR3 DNA reads TGTGCCAGTAGTATTACACAGGCCCAAGATCAGCCCCAGCATTTT. Translation: CASSITQAQDQPQHF. The chain couples TRBV19 to TRBJ1-5, with D possibly being TRBD1 (5 bases). V lost 3 bases and J 5 bases, leaving 14 bases between the germline ends. Germline CDR1 LNHDA, CDR2 SQIVND (reference sequence). The CDR3 runs to 15 residues.

The chain recombines TRBV13 with TRBJ2-5; D unresolved. CDR1 and CDR2 from the germline V gene are PRHDT and FYEKMQ (reference sequence). The CDR3 extends over 11 amino acids. Trimming removed 11 bases at V and 4 bases at J, with 11 bases between. The DNA for the CDR3 is TGTGCCTCTCGCCTCGGAGAGACCCAGTACTTC. Translating it yields CASRLGETQYF.

The chain recombines TRBV27 with TRBJ1-2; 12 nucleotides match TRBD1. CDR1 is MNHEY, CDR2 SMNVEV, per germline (reference sequence). The CDR3 spans 16 residues. Trimming cost V 6 bases and J 2 bases; bases outside gene matches: 7. The CDR3 loop is CASSDRGTGGNYGYTF. The CDR3 coding sequence is TGTGCCAGCAGCGACCGGGGGACAGGGGGCAACTATGGCTACACCTTC.

The chain employs TRBV6-5 and TRBJ1-1; TRBD1 matches at 8 bases. This CDR3 region has 14 residues. Germline V CDR1 and CDR2: MNHEY, SVGAGI. Unmatched junction bases numbered 8, after V lost 7 bases and J lost 4 bases. CDR3 nucleotides: TGTGCCAGCATCGTGGACAGGGTGGGCACTGAAGCTTTCTTT. This encodes CASIVDRVGTEAFF.

This chain connects TRBV6-2 or TRBV6-3 to TRBJ1-5; 9 bases line up with TRBD1. Trimming cost V 5 bases and J 4 bases; bases outside gene matches: 6. CDR3 size: 15 residues. The V gene's germline CDR1 is MNHEY and CDR2 SVGEGT. In DNA, the CDR3 is TGTGCCAGCAGTCACGGACAGGGGCCGAATCAGCCCCAGCATTTT. Protein: CASSHGQGPNQPQHF.

V usage is TRBV7-8 and J usage is TRBJ1-5; a possible D gene is TRBD1 (5 bases). Trimming stripped 5 bases from V and 2 bases from J, with 13 bases between. The CDR3 consists of 15 residues. The germline CDR1 and CDR2 sequences are SGHVS and FQNEAQ. The CDR3 nucleotides are TGTGCCAGCAGCCGGAGTAGGGGCGGCAATCAGCCCCAGCATTTT. This translates into CASSRSRGGNQPQHF.